The 10 T cell receptor beta chains reported below all come from one sample, sequenced in a study of T cells in Graves' hyperthyroidism and ophthalmopathy. Amplification yielded TCR beta CDR3 regions, with RNA transcripts as the source. In the first-round RT-PCR of the TCR CDR3, the HTBI primer set was used. TCRdb redid the calling of the multiplex PCR reads with MiXCR, one entry per CDR3 protein. The sample yields around 240,000 distinct CDR3 sequences, less than 15% seen once. Sequenced input: blood. Every receptor here comes from a woman between 35 and 50 years old with Graves' hyperthyroidism that later progressed to Graves' ophthalmopathy.

With respect to this clonotype: A much larger clone lies a single base off, so this may be a read error. This chain uses TRBV3-1 with TRBJ2-1; 10 bases agree with TRBD2. Per germline, CDR1 LGHDT and CDR2 YNNKEL (reference sequence). V trimming: 1 base; J trimming: 6 bases; junction bases outside the gene matches: 9. The CDR3 spans 17 residues. The CDR3 here is CASSQGWGSGGVNEQFF. CDR3 DNA sequence: TGTGCCAGCAGCCAAGGATGGGGCAGCGGGGGGGTCAATGAGCAGTTCTTC.

At least ten counts were recorded for this clonotype. This rearrangement joins TRBV3-1 to TRBJ1-1; D not resolved. The CDR3 runs to 16 residues. V lost 1 base to trimming and J lost 0 bases, with 12 bases between them. CDR1 and CDR2 from the germline V gene are LGHDT and YNNKEL (reference sequence). CDR3: CASSQGHGRLNTEAFF. As DNA, the CDR3 is TGTGCCAGCAGCCAAGGACACGGACGGCTGAACACTGAAGCTTTCTTT. Drawing the rest from reference TRBV3-1 and TRBJ1-1, the complete variable domain is DTAVSQTPKYLVTQMGNDKSIKCEQNLGHDTMYWYKQDSKKFLKIMFSYNNKELIINETVPNRFSPKSPDKAHLNLHINSLELGDSAVYFCASSQGHGRLNTEAFFGQGTRLTVV.

This clonotype was picked up many times. In nucleotides, the CDR3 is TGTGCCAGCAGACCCTACAGGTCCTCTGGAAACACCATATATTTT. Translated: CASRPYRSSGNTIYF. The chain has TRBV6-1 and TRBJ1-3, with D possibly TRBD1 on 5 matching bases. Germline V gene sequence: CDR1 MNHNS, CDR2 SASEGT. The CDR3 runs 15 residues. The ends were cut back, 6 bases at V and 0 bases at J, with 12 bases in the middle.

This clonotype was observed at least ten times. CDR3 sequence reads: CASSQSPTGIYNEQFF. CDR3 nucleotide sequence: TGTGCCAGCAGCCAAAGCCCGACAGGAATATACAATGAGCAGTTCTTC. This chain joins TRBV3-1 and TRBJ2-1; D is perhaps TRBD1 (6 bases). The CDR3 runs 16 residues. CDR1 LGHDT and CDR2 YNNKEL come from the germline V gene (reference sequence). V dropped 2 bases and J dropped 4 bases, with 15 bases sitting between them.

In its sample, this clonotype was seen many times. This chain uses TRBV5-6 with TRBJ2-1; TRBD2 aligns across 7 bases. Germline CDR1 is SGHDT and CDR2 is YYEEEE. The CDR3 runs 14 residues. Trimming removed 4 bases from V and 2 bases from J; junction bases left unmatched: 3. The CDR3 nucleotides are TGTGCCAGCAGCCCTACTAGCGCCTACAATGAGCAGTTCTTC. Translation gives CASSPTSAYNEQFF.

The table lists this clonotype with many counts. The chain couples TRBV20-1 to TRBJ1-5; 8 nucleotides match TRBD1. CDR3 length equals 14 residues. The V segment lost 6 bases and the J segment 6 bases; nucleotides outside the gene matches: 10. CDR1 DFQATT and CDR2 SNEGSKA come from the germline V gene (reference sequence). CDR3 region: CSALGQGDSQPQHF. Written as DNA, the CDR3 is TGCAGTGCACTCGGACAGGGAGATAGTCAGCCCCAGCATTTT.

This clonotype was detected ten times or more. J is TRBJ2-7 and V is TRBV27; 8 nucleotides agree with TRBD1. The germline V gene encodes CDR1 MNHEY and CDR2 SMNVEV (reference sequence). The CDR3 extends over 16 amino acids. V lost 4 bases, J lost 4 bases, and 12 bases stayed unmatched. The CDR3 DNA is TGTGCCAGCAGTTCAATCAGGACAGGGAGGCGGTACGAGCAGTACTTC. It encodes CASSSIRTGRRYEQYF.

This clonotype was seen ten or more times. CDR3 region: CASRSGTATTKIYNSPLHF. CDR3 nucleotides: TGTGCCAGCAGGTCCGGGACCGCTACCACCAAGATCTATAATTCACCCCTCCACTTT. The chain links TRBV28 to TRBJ1-6; TRBD1 might be the D (5 bases). This CDR3 has 19 residues. Deletions cut 6 bases from V and 3 bases from J, with 24 bases between. Germline V gives CDR1 MDHEN, CDR2 SYDVKM.

This clonotype was counted between two and nine times. This may stem from a read error, because a much larger clone lies one nucleotide away. J is TRBJ2-1 and V is TRBV10-3, with 9 bases that match TRBD1. The CDR3 sequence is 14 residues long. CDR1 ENHRY and CDR2 SYGVKD come from the germline V gene. The V gene end was trimmed by 4 bases and the J gene end by 9 bases; junction bases not matched to a gene: 7. The CDR3 sequence is CAISGSGQGIEQFF. DNA of the CDR3: TGTGCCATCAGTGGGTCGGGACAGGGCATTGAGCAGTTCTTC.

This clonotype was seen repeatedly, ten times or more. The chain is built from TRBV12-3 or TRBV12-4 and TRBJ2-3; D remains unclear. The CDR3 runs to 15 residues. The ends were cut back, 3 bases at V and 2 bases at J, with 12 bases in the middle. The CDR3: CASSFLAGLTDTQYF. CDR3 sequence (DNA): TGTGCCAGCAGTTTTCTCGCAGGTCTCACAGATACGCAGTATTTT.